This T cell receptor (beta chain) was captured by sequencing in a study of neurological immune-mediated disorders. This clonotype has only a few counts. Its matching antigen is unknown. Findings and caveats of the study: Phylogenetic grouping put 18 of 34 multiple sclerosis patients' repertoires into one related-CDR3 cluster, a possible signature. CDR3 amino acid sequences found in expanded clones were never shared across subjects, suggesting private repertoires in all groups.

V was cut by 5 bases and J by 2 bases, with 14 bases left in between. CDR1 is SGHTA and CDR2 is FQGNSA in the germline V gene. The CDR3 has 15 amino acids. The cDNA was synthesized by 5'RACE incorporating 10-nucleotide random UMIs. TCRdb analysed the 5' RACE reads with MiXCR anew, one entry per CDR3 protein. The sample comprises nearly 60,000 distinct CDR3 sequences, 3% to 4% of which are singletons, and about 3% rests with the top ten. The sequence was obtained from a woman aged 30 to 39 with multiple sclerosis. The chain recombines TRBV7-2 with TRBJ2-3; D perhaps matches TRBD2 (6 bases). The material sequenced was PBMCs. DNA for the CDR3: TGTGCCAGCAGCCGCCGGGACTCCAACACAGATACGCAGTATTTT. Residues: CASSRRDSNTDTQYF.